This T cell receptor (beta chain) comes out of a study of beta chain features in type 1 diabetes. Sequenced material consisted of expressed TCRB transcripts (all of the isolated RNA was reverse transcribed). Sequenced naive, central memory and regulatory T cell samples produced an average of around 3.8 million reads. The table came from immunoSEQ multiplex PCR; TCRdb's copy has only in-frame clones and leaves some out. Altogether around 300,000 clones are present, approximately 8.1% being singletons, with the ten largest covering over 0.8%. Study outcomes and limitations: In the patient group, naive, central memory and Treg TCRB repertoires seemed more alike than in the healthy donor group.

This clone was seen only a few times. Antigen: not known. Blood was collected once per donor into heparin, averaging approximately 110 mL. V was clipped by 0 bases and J by 7 bases; unmatched bases: 15. Germline CDR1 reads GTSNPN; CDR2 reads SVGIG (reference sequence). CDR3 length: 18 amino acids. The source material was central memory CD4+ T cells from blood. The rearrangement links TRBV30 to TRBJ2-7, with 13 bases aligning to TRBD2. This TCR was recovered from a woman aged 18 to 35 in good health. The CDR3 region has the DNA TGTGCCTGGAGTGTTAGTCGTACTAGCGGGAGGGCCGCTTCAGAGCAGTACTTC. Its translation: CAWSVSRTSGRAASEQYF.